The 30 T cell receptor beta chains listed next were all sequenced from one sample in a study of CD8 T cells in Susac syndrome. Reverse transcription of about 0.5 to 1 ug RNA used random hexamers. Each CDR3 protein is one row after TCRdb ran MiXCR on the immunoSEQ multiplex PCR reads. The sample lists under 150,000 distinct CDR3 sequences; about 93% were seen once. Sequenced material: CD8+ T cells from PBMCs. The receptors were gathered from a human donor in good health.

The chain recombines TRBV6-6 with TRBJ2-3, with 10 bases matching TRBD2. Germline CDR1 MNHNY, CDR2 SVGAGI (reference sequence). This CDR3 has 16 residues. V trimming: 8 bases; J trimming: 0 bases; junction bases outside the gene matches: 8. CDR3 sequence (DNA): TGTGCCAGCGGTAAAGGGACTAGCGTAAGCACAGATACGCAGTATTTT. Protein product: CASGKGTSVSTDTQYF.

CDR3 in DNA: TGTGCCAGCAGCTTGGGACTAGCGCACGAGCAGTACTTC. Translating it yields CASSLGLAHEQYF. J is TRBJ2-7 and V is TRBV7-2; 10 nucleotides match TRBD2. The CDR3 runs 13 residues. The trim removed 3 bases at V and 5 bases at J, leaving 1 base unmatched. From germline, CDR1 is SGHTA and CDR2 FQGNSA.

This clonotype was counted between two and nine times. J is TRBJ2-7 and V is TRBV20-1; D may be TRBD1 (6 bases). Germline loops: CDR1 DFQATT, CDR2 SNEGSKA (reference sequence). V lost 5 bases, J lost 7 bases, and 12 bases lay in between. There are 11 residues in the CDR3. The CDR3 DNA is TGCAGTGCTGTTCAGGGGTATGAGCAGTACTTC. It encodes CSAVQGYEQYF.

The chain joins TRBV7-8 to TRBJ2-1; D is uncertain. Between the trimmed V and J ends, which lost 1 base and 3 bases, there was a span of 13 bases. This CDR3 is 16 amino acids long. CDR1 is SGHVS, CDR2 FQNEAQ, per germline. CDR3 DNA sequence: TGTGCCAGCAGCTTAGTGATCGCGAGCGTCTACAATGAGCAGTTCTTC. It codes for CASSLVIASVYNEQFF.

V is TRBV28 and J is TRBJ2-7; tentatively, D is TRBD2 (5 bases). CDR1 and CDR2 (germline): MDHEN, SYDVKM. V was shortened by 8 bases and J by 0 bases, with 11 bases between the two germline ends. The CDR3 contains 13 residues. CDR3 in DNA: TGTGCCAGCGCGGGTAGCCTCTCCTACGAGCAGTACTTC. Its protein is CASAGSLSYEQYF. The variable domain in full, completed from reference TRBV28 and TRBJ2-7, reads DVKVTQSSRYLVKRTGEKVFLECVQDMDHENMFWYRQDPGLGLRLIYFSYDVKMKEKGDIPEGYSVSREKKERFSLILESASTNQTSMYLCASAGSLSYEQYFGPGTRLTVT.

The chain recombines TRBV11-2 with TRBJ2-3, with 9 bases identical to TRBD1. Germline lookup yields CDR1 SGHAT and CDR2 FQNNGV. V lost 5 bases, J lost 3 bases, and 6 bases stayed unmatched. The CDR3 sequence is 15 residues long. CDR3 DNA sequence: TGTGCCAGCAGCATGGACAGGGGAGGAACAGATACGCAGTATTTT. This encodes CASSMDRGGTDTQYF.

The CDR3 DNA is TGCAGCGTTGAAGGGTCACCCGGCAGGGGATTCTATGGCTACACCTTC. It encodes CSVEGSPGRGFYGYTF. The J gene is TRBJ1-2, the V gene TRBV29-1; D may be TRBD1 (6 bases). Germline V gives CDR1 SQVTM, CDR2 ANQGSEA. V gave up 1 base and J gave up 4 bases, with 19 bases separating them. This CDR3 is built from 16 residues.

The rearrangement joins TRBV27 to TRBJ2-2; D is undetermined. Germline CDR1 and CDR2: MNHEY and SMNVEV (reference sequence). The CDR3 is 12 residues long. Trimming shortened V by 4 bases and J by 6 bases, and 6 bases separated the two germline ends. The CDR3 bases are TGTGCCAGCAGTTCTTTAGCCGGGGAGCTGTTTTTT. Its translation: CASSSLAGELFF.

The genes are TRBV11-1 and TRBJ1-1; D ambiguous. Trimming removed 5 bases at V and 1 base at J, with 17 bases between. This CDR3 comprises 16 residues. Germline loops: CDR1 SGHAT, CDR2 FQDESV (reference sequence). In DNA, the CDR3 is TGTGCCAGCAGCCAATCGGTCTTCCGATCGAACACTGAAGCTTTCTTT. Translation: CASSQSVFRSNTEAFF.

The chain has TRBV13 and TRBJ1-2; D remains ambiguous. The length of the CDR3 is 13 residues. Germline V gives CDR1 PRHDT, CDR2 FYEKMQ (reference sequence). Trimming cost V 1 base and J 0 bases, with 3 bases left between them. DNA of the CDR3: TGTGCCAGCAGCTTAGAGACTAACTATGGCTACACCTTC. Its protein product is CASSLETNYGYTF. Full variable domain (missing parts from reference TRBV13 and TRBJ1-2): AAGVIQSPRHLIKEKRETATLKCYPIPRHDTVYWYQQGPGQDPQFLISFYEKMQSDKGSIPDRFSAQQFSDYHSELNMSSLELGDSALYFCASSLETNYGYTFGSGTRLTVV.

The chain joins TRBV29-1 to TRBJ2-7, with 8 bases fitting TRBD1. CDR3 length equals 13 residues. Germline CDR1 and CDR2: SQVTM and ANQGSEA. The junction had 8 bases not matched to a gene; V was cut back by 6 bases and J by 4 bases. The CDR3 sequence: CSVAGTGPYEQYF. CDR3 DNA sequence: TGCAGCGTGGCAGGGACAGGCCCTTACGAGCAGTACTTC.

The CDR3 DNA sequence: TGTGCCAGCAGTTTCCCTTATAGCAATCAGCCCCAGCATTTT. It encodes CASSFPYSNQPQHF. The genes are TRBV28 and TRBJ1-5; D is uncertain. CDR3 length equals 14 residues. Germline V lookup: CDR1 MDHEN, CDR2 SYDVKM. V was cut by 3 bases and J by 0 bases, with 6 bases left in between.

This chain joins TRBV27 and TRBJ2-3; 8 nucleotides agree with TRBD2. After removal of 6 bases from V and 6 bases from J, the junction contained 17 bases not matched to a gene. There are 17 residues in the CDR3. Germline V lookup: CDR1 MNHEY, CDR2 SMNVEV (reference sequence). The CDR3 sequence is CASSVLRERERADTQYF. The CDR3 nucleotides are TGTGCCAGCAGCGTCCTCCGAGAGCGGGAGAGGGCGGATACGCAGTATTTT.

J is TRBJ2-1 and V is TRBV3-1; 14 positions agree with TRBD2. Germline V gene lookup returns CDR1 LGHDT and CDR2 YNNKEL (reference sequence). V trimming: 4 bases; J trimming: 8 bases; junction bases outside the gene matches: 7. The CDR3 covers 16 residues. Written as DNA, the CDR3 is TGTGCCAGCAGCCTGACTAGCGGGAGGGCCTTGGATGAGCAGTTCTTC. It specifies CASSLTSGRALDEQFF.

The chain joins TRBV27 to TRBJ2-7; D gene unclear. The CDR3 runs to 14 residues. Germline V gives CDR1 MNHEY, CDR2 SMNVEV (reference sequence). Trimming took 5 bases from V and 1 from J, leaving 12 bases between them. The CDR3 is CASSPYFPSYEQYF. In DNA, the CDR3 is TGTGCCAGCAGTCCCTATTTCCCTTCCTACGAGCAGTACTTC.

The chain employs TRBV7-8 and TRBJ2-7; tentatively, D is TRBD2 (6 bases). Germline CDR1 reads SGHVS; CDR2 reads FQNEAQ. The CDR3 is 14 amino acids. Trimming cost V 8 bases and J 3 bases, with 17 bases left between them. The CDR3 sequence is CASAKGGRGYEQYF. The DNA for the CDR3 is TGTGCCAGCGCCAAAGGAGGGAGAGGCTACGAGCAGTACTTC.

This rearrangement joins TRBV5-6 to TRBJ2-2, with D maybe TRBD2 (5 bases). The germline V gene has CDR1 SGHDT and CDR2 YYEEEE. The V gene lost 1 base and the J gene lost 5 bases, with 9 bases spanning the gap. CDR3 size: 14 residues. This CDR3 reads CASSLSGTTGELFF. For the CDR3, the DNA is TGTGCCAGCAGCTTGAGCGGAACTACCGGGGAGCTGTTTTTT. Looking up the rest from reference TRBV5-6 and TRBJ2-2 gives the full variable domain: DAGVTQSPTHLIKTRGQQVTLRCSPKSGHDTVSWYQQALGQGPQFIFQYYEEEERQRGNFPDRFSGHQFPNYSSELNVNALLLGDSALYLCASSLSGTTGELFFGEGSRLTVL.

The chain recombines TRBV28 with TRBJ1-1, with D perhaps TRBD1 (6 bases). Trimming removed 5 bases at V and 6 bases at J, with 19 bases between. CDR3 length equals 15 residues. The germline V gene encodes CDR1 MDHEN and CDR2 SYDVKM. CDR3 DNA: TGTGCCAGCAGTCCTCGGACAGTCTACGGGGCTGAAGCTTTCTTT. Translating it yields CASSPRTVYGAEAFF.

The gene calls are TRBV12-3 or TRBV12-4 and TRBJ2-1, with 7 bases that match TRBD2. Trimming removed 11 bases from V and 2 bases from J; junction bases left unmatched: 6. The CDR3 runs to 13 residues. Written as DNA, the CDR3 is TGTGCCTCGGCTGGGACTACCTACAATGAGCAGTTCTTC. Protein product: CASAGTTYNEQFF.

The chain joins TRBV5-8 to TRBJ2-7; 9 bases are a match to TRBD2. This CDR3 has 12 residues. Germline loops: CDR1 SGHTS, CDR2 YDEGEE. After removal of 6 bases from V and 7 bases from J, the junction contained 5 bases not matched to a gene. As DNA, the CDR3 is TGTGCCAGCAAACCAGCGGGAGGTGAGCAGTACTTC. Its translation is CASKPAGGEQYF.

This rearrangement joins TRBV20-1 to TRBJ2-1; unclear D gene. The CDR3 extends over 10 amino acids. The V gene lost 2 bases and the J gene lost 5 bases, with 1 base spanning the gap. In germline, CDR1 is DFQATT, CDR2 SNEGSKA (reference sequence). The chain's CDR3 is CSARNNEQFF. In DNA form, the CDR3 reads TGCAGTGCTAGAAACAATGAGCAGTTCTTC.

V is TRBV29-1 and J is TRBJ1-2; perhaps TRBD1 as D (6 bases). The CDR3 consists of 12 residues. Looked up from germline, CDR1 is SQVTM and CDR2 is ANQGSEA. V lost 7 bases to trimming and J lost 10 bases, with 19 bases between them. The CDR3 region is CSAVPIQGHYTF. The CDR3 coding sequence is TGCAGCGCCGTCCCAATACAGGGCCACTACACCTTC.

The chain employs TRBV7-9 and TRBJ2-7; D remains ambiguous. This CDR3 is 13 amino acids long. Trimming stripped 3 bases from V and 5 bases from J, with 11 bases between. The germline V gene has CDR1 SEHNR and CDR2 FQNEAQ (reference sequence). DNA of the CDR3: TGTGCCAGCAGCTTTTTGGGTCCCCACGAGCAGTACTTC. The encoded protein is CASSFLGPHEQYF.

J is TRBJ2-7 and V is TRBV20-1; no firm D call. V shed 0 bases and J shed 7 bases, with 16 bases lying between them. The CDR3 consists of 14 residues. Germline CDR1 DFQATT, CDR2 SNEGSKA (reference sequence). The CDR3 sequence: CSARDLEMIGEQYF. The CDR3 DNA is TGCAGTGCTAGAGATCTGGAGATGATAGGTGAGCAGTACTTC.

The chain uses TRBV9 and TRBJ2-7, with 10 bases matching TRBD2. V dropped 0 bases and J dropped 2; count of bases not matched to a gene: 2. The germline gives CDR1 SGDLS, CDR2 YYNGEE. This CDR3 has 15 residues. In DNA, the CDR3 is TGTGCCAGCAGCGTAGCAACTAGCGGGGCCTACGAGCAGTACTTC. The encoded protein is CASSVATSGAYEQYF.

The chain uses TRBV27 and TRBJ2-2, with D uncertain. This CDR3 comprises 12 residues. Germline assignment: CDR1 MNHEY and CDR2 SMNVEV (reference sequence). Trimming took 6 bases from V and 8 from J, leaving 10 bases between them. CDR3 sequence reads: CASSPLKGELFF. For the CDR3, the DNA is TGTGCCAGCAGCCCTTTAAAGGGGGAGCTGTTTTTT.

This clonotype came up once. V and J are TRBV6-5 and TRBJ2-5; 9 nucleotides line up with TRBD1. The ends lost 2 bases at V and 5 bases at J; junction bases unmatched: 9. The CDR3 is 16 amino acids. CDR1 and CDR2 (germline): MNHEY, SVGAGI. In DNA form, the CDR3 reads TGTGCCAGCAGTTACCTGTCCGGGACAGGGCCTGAGACCCAGTACTTC. This encodes CASSYLSGTGPETQYF.

This clonotype was picked up many times. The genes are TRBV7-2 and TRBJ2-7, with 7 bases lining up with TRBD2. Trimming removed 1 base from V and 4 bases from J; junction bases left unmatched: 4. Per the germline V gene, CDR1 is SGHTA and CDR2 is FQGNSA. The CDR3 sequence is 14 residues long. CDR3 amino acids: CASSLGGSAYEQYF. The CDR3 DNA reads as TGTGCCAGCAGCTTAGGCGGGAGTGCGTACGAGCAGTACTTC.

The chain couples TRBV30 to TRBJ2-7; TRBD1 agrees at 8 bases. Germline V gene lookup returns CDR1 GTSNPN and CDR2 SVGIG (reference sequence). J gave up 6 bases and V 7 bases, and 11 bases lay outside the gene matches. This CDR3 contains 13 residues. The CDR3 nucleotides read TGTGCCTTCCAGGGACAGGAGCGCCTCGAGCAGTACTTC. Its translation: CAFQGQERLEQYF.

The chain has TRBV29-1 and TRBJ1-2; D remains ambiguous. Germline V gives CDR1 SQVTM, CDR2 ANQGSEA. The CDR3 sequence is 13 residues long. Trimming pared 2 bases from V and 3 bases from J, leaving 10 bases between. As DNA, the CDR3 is TGCAGCGTTGAACTCGGCATGCACTATGGCTACACCTTC. It translates to CSVELGMHYGYTF.